The 14 T cell receptor beta chains given below trace back to one sample, sequenced in a study of cytomegalovirus exposure and HLA in healthy donors. Generated by immunoSEQ multiplex PCR, the TCRdb table keeps only in-frame clones and is missing some. The table has about 240,000 clones, around 87% seen once. Sequencing input: PBMCs. These receptor sequences come from a man aged 18-30 years in good health and CMV-seronegative.

This clone was counted a single time. The chain joins TRBV5-1 to TRBJ1-2, with 9 bases that match TRBD1. This CDR3 contains 15 residues. Germline assignment: CDR1 SGHRS and CDR2 YFSETQ. The ends lost 2 bases at V and 1 base at J; junction bases unmatched: 3. CDR3 sequence reads: CASSFGTGFNYGYTF. The DNA for the CDR3 is TGCGCCAGCAGCTTCGGGACAGGGTTTAACTATGGCTACACCTTC.

The genes are TRBV6-5 and TRBJ2-2, with 7 bases fitting TRBD1. The length of the CDR3 is 15 residues. Germline V lookup: CDR1 MNHEY, CDR2 SVGAGI. The V gene end was trimmed by 5 bases and the J gene end by 0 bases; junction bases not matched to a gene: 3. As DNA, the CDR3 is TGTGCCAGCAGTACCGGGACAGCGAACACCGGGGAGCTGTTTTTT. It yields the protein CASSTGTANTGELFF.

The rearrangement links TRBV7-9 to TRBJ1-2, with a weak D call TRBD1 (5 bases). The CDR3 is 16 residues long. Trimming took off 5 bases at V and 3 bases at J, with 19 bases between the two ends. Germline V gives CDR1 SEHNR, CDR2 FQNEAQ (reference sequence). CDR3 sequence: CASSPSRQGADYGYTF. CDR3 nucleotide sequence: TGTGCCAGCAGCCCGTCCCGTCAAGGGGCAGACTATGGCTACACCTTC.

The V gene is TRBV5-6, the J gene TRBJ1-4; the D gene is possibly TRBD1 (5 bases). The V and J ends lost 7 bases and 7 bases respectively, with 14 bases between them. The CDR3 has 13 amino acids. Germline V gene lookup returns CDR1 SGHDT and CDR2 YYEEEE. The CDR3 DNA follows: TGTGCCAGCTCCGGGGGGACTTCTGAAAAACTGTTTTTT. This sequence encodes CASSGGTSEKLFF.

The chain links TRBV19 to TRBJ2-7; tentative D call: TRBD1 (6 bases). The CDR3 contains 14 residues. V dropped 5 bases and J dropped 7 bases, with 18 bases sitting between them. CDR1 and CDR2 from the germline V gene are LNHDA and SQIVND (reference sequence). CDR3 sequence (DNA): TGTGCCAGTAGTCGAAGTCCGGGACAAGGTGAGCAGTACTTC. Translated, it gives CASSRSPGQGEQYF.

This rearrangement joins TRBV10-3 to TRBJ1-1, with TRBD1 matching 8 bases. The V gene end was trimmed by 3 bases and the J gene end by 1 base; junction bases not matched to a gene: 4. The CDR3 loop spans 15 amino acids. CDR1 and CDR2 from the germline V gene are ENHRY and SYGVKD. DNA for the CDR3: TGTGCCATCAGTGACCCCGGGACAGGGAACACTGAAGCTTTCTTT. It encodes CAISDPGTGNTEAFF.

V gene TRBV30 combines with J gene TRBJ2-5; D might be TRBD2 (5 bases). The CDR3 spans 12 residues. Trimming took off 1 base at V and 9 bases at J, with 12 bases between the two ends. The germline V gene has CDR1 GTSNPN and CDR2 SVGIG (reference sequence). CDR3 DNA sequence: TGTGCCTGGAGTGACCCATCCGGGGCCCAGTACTTC. It is translated as CAWSDPSGAQYF.

The V call is TRBV29-1, the J call TRBJ1-4, with no clear D. CDR1 is SQVTM and CDR2 is ANQGSEA in the germline V gene. CDR3 length equals 12 residues. The CDR3: CSVRESNEKLFF. DNA of the CDR3: TGCAGTGTTAGAGAGAGTAATGAAAAACTGTTTTTT.

The chain is built from TRBV5-4 and TRBJ2-3; D is ambiguous. CDR3 length equals 15 residues. V lost 2 bases, J lost 2 bases, and 12 bases lay in between. Looked up from germline, CDR1 is SGHNT and CDR2 is YYREEE (reference sequence). In DNA form, the CDR3 reads TGTGCCAGCAGCTTTAGGAACAGTTCCACAGATACGCAGTATTTT. The encoded protein is CASSFRNSSTDTQYF.

V gene TRBV4-3 combines with J gene TRBJ1-2; D ambiguous. This CDR3 comprises 14 residues. Germline V gene data show CDR1 as LGHNA and CDR2 as YSLEER. V shed 0 bases and J shed 8 bases, with 13 bases lying between them. CDR3 in amino acids: CASSQDWTPVGYTF. The CDR3 nucleotides are TGCGCCAGCAGCCAAGATTGGACTCCAGTGGGCTACACCTTC.

The V call is TRBV19, the J call TRBJ1-5; perhaps TRBD1 as D (5 bases). The germline V gene encodes CDR1 LNHDA and CDR2 SQIVND (reference sequence). This CDR3 is 13 amino acids long. The V end lost 9 bases, the J end lost 3 bases, and 12 bases lay between the germline ends. CDR3: CASIPGLNQPQHF. The CDR3 DNA follows: TGTGCCAGCATTCCGGGACTCAATCAGCCCCAGCATTTT. Filled out from reference TRBV19 and TRBJ1-5, the complete variable domain reads DGGITQSPKYLFRKEGQNVTLSCEQNLNHDAMYWYRQDPGQGLRLIYYSQIVNDFQKGDIAEGYSVSREKKESFPLTVTSAQKNPTAFYLCASIPGLNQPQHFGDGTRLSIL.

This sequence joins TRBV28 and TRBJ1-5; the D gene is possibly TRBD1 (6 bases). V was pared by 3 bases and J by 7 bases, with 16 bases between. The CDR3 has 15 residues. Germline CDR1 MDHEN, CDR2 SYDVKM. The chain's CDR3 is CASSFLVRGGQPQHF. CDR3 nucleotide sequence: TGTGCCAGCAGTTTCTTGGTCCGGGGGGGCCAGCCCCAGCATTTT.

As for this clone: This sample includes further DNA sequences coding for the same CDR3. This chain joins TRBV7-2 and TRBJ2-3; 10 bases match TRBD2. CDR3 size: 15 residues. Unmatched junction bases numbered 5, after V lost 5 bases and J lost 3 bases. Germline CDR1 reads SGHTA; CDR2 reads FQGNSA. Here the CDR3 reads CASSPPGLATDTQYF. The CDR3 DNA reads TGTGCCAGCAGCCCCCCGGGACTAGCGACAGATACGCAGTATTTT.

The J gene is TRBJ2-3, the V gene TRBV29-1; possible D gene TRBD2, 6 bases. V was shortened by 6 bases and J by 1 base, with 23 bases between the two germline ends. The germline CDR1 and CDR2 sequences are SQVTM and ANQGSEA. There are 17 residues in the CDR3. The CDR3 here is CSVGAGIQVGGTDTQYF. CDR3 in DNA: TGCAGCGTAGGGGCGGGGATACAGGTCGGCGGCACAGATACGCAGTATTTT.